The 6 T cell receptor beta chains presented below share a single source sample, sequenced in a study of shared clonotypes between healthy human individuals. Sequencing was performed with immunoSEQ multiplex PCR; in TCRdb, only in-frame clones are kept and a portion is missing. Among around 700,000 clones listed, about two thirds were seen once. Input material: memory CD4+ T cells sorted from blood. The subset denotes: CD45RA-negative fraction. These receptors all come from a woman in her twenties or thirties in good health.

Comments on this clone: A much larger clone is a single base away; this may be a read error. Additional DNA sequences in this sample encode the identical CDR3. This chain connects TRBV5-4 to TRBJ1-1; TRBD1 is a possible D gene (5 bases). The CDR3 is 13 residues long. The germline CDR1 and CDR2 sequences are SGHNT and YYREEE (reference sequence). Deletions cut 4 bases from V and 0 bases from J, with 7 bases between. CDR3 sequence reads: CASSLTVNTEAFF. DNA of the CDR3: TGTGCCAGCAGCCTGACAGTGAACACTGAAGCTTTCTTT.

This clone was detected once. V and J are TRBV19 and TRBJ2-2, with D unresolved. The CDR3 runs to 15 residues. Germline lookup yields CDR1 LNHDA and CDR2 SQIVND (reference sequence). Trimming stripped 0 bases from V and 6 bases from J, with 11 bases between. CDR3 amino acids: CASSIDRVPAGELFF. CDR3 bases: TGTGCCAGTAGTATAGACCGGGTTCCCGCCGGGGAGCTGTTTTTT.

V gene TRBV5-1 combines with J gene TRBJ1-1; unclear D gene. Germline V gene data show CDR1 as SGHRS and CDR2 as YFSETQ. The CDR3 covers 13 residues. Trimming pared 5 bases from V and 3 bases from J, leaving 11 bases between. CDR3 sequence: CASRVRRDTEAFF. DNA for the CDR3: TGCGCCAGCAGGGTAAGAAGGGACACTGAAGCTTTCTTT. The full variable domain, rest sourced from reference TRBV5-1 and TRBJ1-1, is KAGVTQTPRYLIKTRGQQVTLSCSPISGHRSVSWYQQTPGQGLQFLFEYFSETQRNKGNFPGRFSGRQFSNSRSEMNVSTLELGDSALYLCASRVRRDTEAFFGQGTRLTVV.

V is TRBV15 and J is TRBJ2-7; no reliable D call. This CDR3 region has 13 residues. The V and J ends lost 0 bases and 4 bases respectively, with 7 bases between them. Germline values: CDR1 LNHNV, CDR2 YYDKDF (reference sequence). The CDR3: CATSRDLDYEQYF. The CDR3 bases are TGTGCCACCAGCAGAGATTTAGATTACGAGCAGTACTTC. Full variable domain (rest looked up from reference TRBV15 and TRBJ2-7): DAMVIQNPRYQVTQFGKPVTLSCSQTLNHNVMYWYQQKSSQAPKLLFHYYDKDFNNEADTPDNFQSRRPNTSFCFLDIRSPGLGDTAMYLCATSRDLDYEQYFGPGTRLTVT.

This chain joins TRBV10-1 and TRBJ1-1, with TRBD1 matching 11 bases. This CDR3 has 15 amino acids. The V gene end was trimmed by 6 bases and the J gene end by 1 base; junction bases not matched to a gene: 4. From germline, CDR1 is WNHNN and CDR2 SYGVQD (reference sequence). The CDR3 DNA sequence: TGCGCCAGCAGCAGTGGACAGGGGGCGAACACTGAAGCTTTCTTT. Its translation: CASSSGQGANTEAFF.

This clone was found a few times. Other DNA sequences within the sample encode an identical CDR3. This chain links TRBV2 with TRBJ2-3; D gene uncertain. The V gene's germline CDR1 is SNHLY and CDR2 FYNNEI. The CDR3 runs to 15 residues. V lost 4 bases and J lost 0, with 11 bases in between. In DNA form, the CDR3 reads TGTGCCAGCAGTGGGTGGTCCCCCAGCACAGATACGCAGTATTTT. This gives the protein CASSGWSPSTDTQYF.